This T cell receptor (beta chain) was sequenced in a study of immune cell composition in non-small cell lung cancer. Study-wide results and caveats: Top 10 clone scores and clonality were higher in squamous than adenocarcinoma.

Germline lookup yields CDR1 SEHNR and CDR2 FQNEAQ (reference sequence). The CDR3 contains 17 residues. Trimming at V came to 1 base and at J to 9 bases, leaving 12 bases not matched to a gene. DNA was extracted from unsorted cell suspensions stored frozen. Profiling relied on immunoSEQ multiplex PCR, and the TCRdb table lists in-frame clones only, not all of them. The data hold about 10,000 clones, with under 65% observed a single time. With respect to this clone: The target antigen is unknown.

Material: lung tumor tissue. The chain joins TRBV7-9 to TRBJ2-1, with 10 bases fitting TRBD2. The receptor comes from a human donor with non-small cell lung cancer. This CDR3 reads CASSLETSGNRKGEQFF. CDR3 in DNA: TGTGCCAGCAGCTTAGAAACTAGCGGGAACCGAAAGGGTGAGCAGTTCTTC.